This T cell receptor beta chain was identified during a study of molecular identifiers for immune sequencing clone quantification. Looked up from germline, CDR1 is SGHVS and CDR2 is FNYEAQ. This CDR3 spans 16 amino acids. Trimming cost V 1 base and J 5 bases, with 15 bases left between them. Regarding the study as a whole: Highly expanded clone sizes could be underestimated by identical TCR molecules sharing a barcode.

As concerns this clonotype: Its antigen remains unknown.

From the PCR reads, TCRdb called clonotypes with MiXCR, one entry per CDR3 protein. Found here are 38,000 or so distinct CDR3 sequences, about 18% of them singletons; the top ten hold 5.5% to 7.5%. This receptor was identified in a human donor in good health. Some libraries in this study had Jurkat cell RNA spiked in. The sample taken for sequencing was naive CD8+ T cells from blood, with Jurkat cell RNA spiked in. The subset is: FACS-sorted CD8+CD4-CCR7+CD45RA+ naive T cells. This sequence joins TRBV7-6 and TRBJ2-1; either TRBD1 or TRBD2 may fit D (5 bases each). CDR3 nucleotide sequence: TGTGCCAGCAGCTTAGTGGTGGCAAGGGGAGACAATGAGCAGTTCTTC. The encoded protein is CASSLVVARGDNEQFF.